The clone carrying this T cell receptor (beta chain) was counted many times. Its antigen is not known. Primed by a sample-barcoded 5' primer and a J-beta primer mix, a second PCR proceeded for about 6 to 11 cycles. A tag from a template-switch adaptor with 12 random nucleotides marked each cDNA molecule. TCRdb redid the calling of the 5' RACE reads with MiXCR, one entry per CDR3 protein. The repertoire consists of some 1.7 million distinct CDR3 sequences, with 28% occurring once and the leading ten covering roughly 8.2%. Germline V gives CDR1 SGDLS, CDR2 YYNGEE. The CDR3 length is 15 residues. Between the trimmed V and J ends, which lost 2 bases and 6 bases, there was a span of 16 bases. This record comes from a study of blood T cells in healthy people across ages. Study-wide results and limits: Both higher diversity and more naive CD4+ cells marked long-lived donors when set against aged donors. Any changes in expanded clonotypes were possibly confounded, as donor CMV status remained unknown. Per million T cells, TCR beta diversity dropped about linearly as age rose.

The sequence came from a woman in her 30s in good health. Sequenced material: blood. The chain carries TRBV9 and TRBJ2-3; no clear D gene. The chain's CDR3 is CASSVGPPLRDTQYF. The CDR3 bases are TGTGCCAGCAGCGTGGGTCCTCCCTTAAGGGATACGCAGTATTTT.